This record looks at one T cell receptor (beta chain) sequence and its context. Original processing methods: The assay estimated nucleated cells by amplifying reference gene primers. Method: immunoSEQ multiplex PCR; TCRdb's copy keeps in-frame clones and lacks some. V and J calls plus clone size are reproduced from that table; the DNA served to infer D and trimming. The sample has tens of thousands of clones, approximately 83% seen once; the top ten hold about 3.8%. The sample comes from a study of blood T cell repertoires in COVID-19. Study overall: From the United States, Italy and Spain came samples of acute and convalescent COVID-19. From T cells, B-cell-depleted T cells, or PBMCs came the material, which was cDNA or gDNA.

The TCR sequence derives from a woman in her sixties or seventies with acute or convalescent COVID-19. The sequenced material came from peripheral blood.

In DNA, the CDR3 is TGTGCCAGCACCCGGGACACCTCTAACTATGGCTACACCTTC. It encodes CASTRDTSNYGYTF. The chain has TRBV6-5 and TRBJ1-2; D perhaps matches TRBD1 (6 bases). CDR1 and CDR2 from the germline V gene are MNHEY and SVGAGI. There are 14 residues in the CDR3. V lost 7 bases and J 0 bases, leaving 12 bases between the germline ends.